This T cell receptor (beta chain) was sequenced in a study of blood T cell repertoires in COVID-19 (dated by TCRdb to between 2020 and 2021). Some background on the complete study: Samples covering the acute and convalescent phases of COVID-19 were provided by collaborators in the United States, Italy and Spain. HLA class I and class II types, where available, came from metadata supplied by the sample provider rather than from assay-based typing. A freely available public database, intended as a resource for researchers studying the immune response to SARS-CoV-2, is where the repertoires were released. The material from the prospective study consisted of cDNA or gDNA derived from T cells, B-cell-depleted T cells, or PBMCs. The samples were drawn from two sources: the first 160 participants of the ongoing ImmuneRACE study, and 950 to 1,500 subjects contributed by 6 global collaborators. Subjects who had been exposed to COVID-19, were actively infected with it, or had recovered from it provided the deeply sampled blood TCRbeta repertoires that made up the dataset. Nearly every sample came with metadata listing a de-identified subject ID, COVID-19 status, age in years and sex. Overall results and qualifications from the work: Clinical and demographic metadata were provided uncurated, with the amount varying by source and participant.

Notes on this clone: Its recognized antigen is unknown. Per-nucleotide qualities are absent, and no much larger clonotype sits a single base away.

At one collaborating source in Seattle, patients were enrolled during active infection and were followed longitudinally through the course of disease. Whole blood was collected in K2EDTA tubes by collaborating institutions according to the institutions' own protocols. For TCRbeta analysis, collaborator samples were shipped as frozen whole blood, as isolated PBMCs, or as DNA extracted from either sample type. The immunoSEQ Assay, a bias-controlled multiplex PCR, was used to amplify TCRbeta CDR3 regions from genomic DNA. Regarding the original processing steps: The number of nucleated cells in each sample was estimated from the amplification of reference gene primers within the assay. Sequence reads were collapsed and filtered to measure the absolute abundance of every unique TCRbeta CDR3 rearrangement. For each sample, productive Simpson clonality was calculated as the square root of Simpson's diversity index over productive rearrangements. Here the immuneACCESS table is served through TCRdb, limited to in-frame sequences with V and J called. Missing clones are a known gap in these copies; in checked studies unresolved V genes cover under half, and the rest lacks a known reason. V, J and clone size are those of that table, while D and trimming were read from the DNA. This sample gives about 420,000 clones in total; about 87% of them show up just once. Around 0.92% of the sample is held by the ten biggest clonotypes.

Source material: peripheral blood. This clonotype was sampled from a man younger than 35 with COVID-19, enrolled during active disease.

The CDR3 protein: CAIRDRDTEAFF. The nucleotide sequence is TGTGCCATCAGGGACAGGGACACTGAAGCTTTCTTT. The receptor chain draws on TRBV10-3 and TRBJ1-1; 8 central nucleotides agree with TRBD1. For CDR1 and CDR2, the germline V gene lists ENHRY and SYGVKD. The CDR3 has 12 amino acids, counting the end cysteine and phenylalanine. Only the CDR3 portion is preserved as DNA: 36 bases, with reading frame beginning at the first base. At the junction V is shortened by 6 bases and J by 3 bases; bases outside the gene matches: 0.